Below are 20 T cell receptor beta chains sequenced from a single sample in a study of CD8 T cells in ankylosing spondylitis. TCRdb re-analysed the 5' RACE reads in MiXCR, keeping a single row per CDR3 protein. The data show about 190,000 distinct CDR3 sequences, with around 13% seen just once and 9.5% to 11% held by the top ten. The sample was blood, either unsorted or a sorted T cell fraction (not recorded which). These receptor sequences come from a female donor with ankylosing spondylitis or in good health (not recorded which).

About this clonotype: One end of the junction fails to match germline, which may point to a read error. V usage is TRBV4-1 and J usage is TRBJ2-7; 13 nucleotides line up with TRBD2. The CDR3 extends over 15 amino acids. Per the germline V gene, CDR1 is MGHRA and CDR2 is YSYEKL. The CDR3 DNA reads TGCACCAGCAGCCGACTAGCGGGAGGTTTCTACGAGCAGTACTTC. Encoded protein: CTSSRLAGGFYEQYF.

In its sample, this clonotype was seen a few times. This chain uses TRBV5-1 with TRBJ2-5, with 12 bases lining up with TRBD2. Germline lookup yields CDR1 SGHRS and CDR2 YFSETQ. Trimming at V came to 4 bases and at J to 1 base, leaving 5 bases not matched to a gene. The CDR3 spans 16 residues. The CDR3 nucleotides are TGCGCCAGCAGCCCCGGACTAGCGGGATCCCAAGAGACCCAGTACTTC. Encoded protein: CASSPGLAGSQETQYF.

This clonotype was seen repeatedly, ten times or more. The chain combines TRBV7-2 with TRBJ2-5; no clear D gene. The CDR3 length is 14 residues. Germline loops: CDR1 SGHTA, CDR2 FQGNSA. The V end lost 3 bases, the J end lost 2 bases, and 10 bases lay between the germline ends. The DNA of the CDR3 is TGTGCCAGCAGCTTGATGTCTCTGCAAGAGACCCAGTACTTC. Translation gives CASSLMSLQETQYF.

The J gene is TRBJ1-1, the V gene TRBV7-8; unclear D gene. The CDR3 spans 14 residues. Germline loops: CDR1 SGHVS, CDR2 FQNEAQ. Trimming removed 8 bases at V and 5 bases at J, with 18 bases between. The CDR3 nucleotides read TGTGCCAGCCGAGACCTGAGTGGTGTTACTGAAGCTTTCTTT. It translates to CASRDLSGVTEAFF. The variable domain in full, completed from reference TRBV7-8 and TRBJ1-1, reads GAGVSQSPRYKVAKRGQDVALRCDPISGHVSLFWYQQALGQGPEFLTYFQNEAQLDKSGLPSDRFFAERPEGSVSTLKIQRTQQEDSAVYLCASRDLSGVTEAFFGQGTRLTVV.

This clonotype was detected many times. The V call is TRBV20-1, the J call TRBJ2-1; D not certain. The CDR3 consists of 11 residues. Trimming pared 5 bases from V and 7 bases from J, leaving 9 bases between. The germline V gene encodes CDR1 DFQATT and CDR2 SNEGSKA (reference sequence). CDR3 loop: CSALPTNEQFF. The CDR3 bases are TGCAGTGCTTTACCGACAAATGAGCAGTTCTTC.

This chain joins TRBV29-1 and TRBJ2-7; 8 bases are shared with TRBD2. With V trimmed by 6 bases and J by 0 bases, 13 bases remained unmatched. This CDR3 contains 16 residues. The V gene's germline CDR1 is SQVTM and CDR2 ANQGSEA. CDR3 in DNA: TGCAGCGTGGGCGATGGACGGGAGGGCCTCTCCTACGAGCAGTACTTC. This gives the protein CSVGDGREGLSYEQYF.

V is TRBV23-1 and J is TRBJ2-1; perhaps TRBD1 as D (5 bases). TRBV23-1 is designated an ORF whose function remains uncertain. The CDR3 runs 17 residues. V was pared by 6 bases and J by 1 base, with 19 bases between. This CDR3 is CASSPSTGNESYNEQFF. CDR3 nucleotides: TGCGCCAGCAGCCCTTCCACAGGCAACGAGTCCTACAATGAGCAGTTCTTC.

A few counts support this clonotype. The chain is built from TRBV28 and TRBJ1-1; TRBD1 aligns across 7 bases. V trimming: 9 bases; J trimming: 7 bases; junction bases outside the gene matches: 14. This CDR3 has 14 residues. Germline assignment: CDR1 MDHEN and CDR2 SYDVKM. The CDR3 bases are TGTGCCAGTCGGGCAGGGGGGGACCCCTTTGAAGCTTTCTTT. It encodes CASRAGGDPFEAFF.

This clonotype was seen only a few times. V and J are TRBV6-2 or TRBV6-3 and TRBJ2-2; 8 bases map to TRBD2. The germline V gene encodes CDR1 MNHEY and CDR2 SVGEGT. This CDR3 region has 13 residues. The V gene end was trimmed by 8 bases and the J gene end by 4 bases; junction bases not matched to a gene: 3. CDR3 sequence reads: CASLAGSTGELFF. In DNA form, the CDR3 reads TGTGCCAGCTTAGCGGGGAGCACCGGGGAGCTGTTTTTT.

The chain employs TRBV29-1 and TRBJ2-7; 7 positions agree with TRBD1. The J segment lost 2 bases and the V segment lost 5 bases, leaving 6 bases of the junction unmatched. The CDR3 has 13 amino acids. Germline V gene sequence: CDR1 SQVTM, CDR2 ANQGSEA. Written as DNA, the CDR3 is TGCAGCGTTACCCACAGGGGAACCTACGAGCAGTACTTC. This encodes CSVTHRGTYEQYF.

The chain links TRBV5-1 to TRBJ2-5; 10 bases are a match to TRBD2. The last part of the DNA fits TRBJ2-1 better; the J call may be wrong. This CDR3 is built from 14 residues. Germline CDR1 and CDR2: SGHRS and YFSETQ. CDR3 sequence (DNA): TGCGCCAGCAGCTTGGTAGCGGGAGGTGAGACCCAGTTCTTC. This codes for CASSLVAGGETQFF.

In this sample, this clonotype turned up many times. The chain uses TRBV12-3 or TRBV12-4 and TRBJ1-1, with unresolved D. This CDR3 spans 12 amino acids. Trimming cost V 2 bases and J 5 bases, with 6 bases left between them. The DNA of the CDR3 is TGTGCCAGCAGTTTAAGGGTAACTGAAGCTTTCTTT. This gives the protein CASSLRVTEAFF.

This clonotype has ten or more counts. The CDR3 DNA reads TGTGCCAGCAGTCTAGGGGTGGAAGAGTTTTTT. Protein product: CASSLGVEEFF. The chain has TRBV12-3 or TRBV12-4 and TRBJ1-4, with a tentative D call TRBD1 (5 bases). This CDR3 spans 11 amino acids. V lost 5 bases to trimming and J lost 16 bases, with 14 bases between them.

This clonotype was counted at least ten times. In nucleotides, the CDR3 is TGCAGTGCTACCAAACAGCGCACAGATACGCAGTATTTT. Amino acids: CSATKQRTDTQYF. This chain connects TRBV20-1 to TRBJ2-3; D is unclear. Trimming took 4 bases from V and 1 from J, leaving 9 bases between them. Germline-derived CDR1 and CDR2 are DFQATT and SNEGSKA (reference sequence). The CDR3 sequence is 13 residues long.

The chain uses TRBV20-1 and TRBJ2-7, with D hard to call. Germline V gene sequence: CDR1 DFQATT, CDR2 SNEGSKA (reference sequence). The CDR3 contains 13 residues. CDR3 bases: TGCAGCGCCCAAAGGATAGCCAGCTACGAGCAGTACTTC. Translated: CSAQRIASYEQYF.

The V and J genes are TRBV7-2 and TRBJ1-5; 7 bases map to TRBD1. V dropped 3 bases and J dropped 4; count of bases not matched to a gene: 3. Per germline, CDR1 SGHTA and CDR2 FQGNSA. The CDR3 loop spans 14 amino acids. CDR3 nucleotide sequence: TGTGCCAGCAGCTTCGACAGGGTAAATCAGCCCCAGCATTTT. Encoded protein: CASSFDRVNQPQHF.

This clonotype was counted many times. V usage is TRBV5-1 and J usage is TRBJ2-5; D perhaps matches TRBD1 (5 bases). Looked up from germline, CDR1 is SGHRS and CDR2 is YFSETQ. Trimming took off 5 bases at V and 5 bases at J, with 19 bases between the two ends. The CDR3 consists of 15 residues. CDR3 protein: CASRARQLFTETQYF. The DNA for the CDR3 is TGCGCCAGCAGGGCGAGACAGCTATTTACGGAGACCCAGTACTTC.

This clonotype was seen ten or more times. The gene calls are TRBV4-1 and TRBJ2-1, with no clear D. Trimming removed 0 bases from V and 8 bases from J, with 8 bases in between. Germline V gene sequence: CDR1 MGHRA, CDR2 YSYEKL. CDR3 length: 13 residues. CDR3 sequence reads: CASSQDRGDEQFF. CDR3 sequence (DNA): TGCGCCAGCAGCCAAGATCGTGGGGATGAGCAGTTCTTC.

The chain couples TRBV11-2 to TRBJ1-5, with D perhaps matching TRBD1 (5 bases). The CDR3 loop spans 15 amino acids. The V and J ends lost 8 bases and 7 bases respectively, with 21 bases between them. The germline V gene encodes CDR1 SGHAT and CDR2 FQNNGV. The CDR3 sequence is CASSTGGAVGQPQHF. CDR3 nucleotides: TGTGCCAGCTCTACCGGCGGGGCCGTCGGACAGCCCCAGCATTTT.

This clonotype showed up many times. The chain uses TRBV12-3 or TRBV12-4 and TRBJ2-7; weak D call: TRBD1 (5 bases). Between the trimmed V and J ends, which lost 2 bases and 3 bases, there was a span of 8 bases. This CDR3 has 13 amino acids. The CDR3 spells CASSLQGIYEQYF. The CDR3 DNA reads TGTGCCAGCAGTTTACAGGGAATCTACGAGCAGTACTTC.